This passage covers 25 T cell receptor beta chains from one sample sequenced in a study of cytomegalovirus exposure and HLA in healthy donors. PCR was performed using 60 Vbeta and 13 Jbeta primers. The table came from immunoSEQ multiplex PCR; TCRdb's copy has only in-frame clones and leaves some out. The table lists a few hundred thousand clones, around 89% of them singletons, with less than 1.2% in the top ten. Sequenced: PBMCs. Source of these receptors: a woman aged 18 to 35 in good health and CMV-seronegative.

This chain uses TRBV4-3 with TRBJ1-4; no clear D. This CDR3 comprises 16 residues. V lost 0 bases, J lost 5 bases, and 13 bases lay in between. Germline CDR1 and CDR2: LGHNA and YSLEER. The chain's CDR3 is CASSQDLVGRNEKLFF. CDR3 coding DNA: TGCGCCAGCAGCCAAGATCTTGTCGGTCGGAATGAAAAACTGTTTTTT.

The J gene is TRBJ2-1, the V gene TRBV7-8; D may be TRBD2 (5 bases). Trimming pared 5 bases from V and 15 bases from J, leaving 17 bases between. CDR1 and CDR2 from the germline V gene are SGHVS and FQNEAQ. The CDR3 length is 12 residues. The CDR3 region is CASSTSAEVRFF. DNA of the CDR3: TGTGCCAGCAGCACTAGTGCGGAGGTAAGGTTCTTC.

The rearrangement joins TRBV18 to TRBJ2-7; D might be TRBD1 (6 bases). The CDR3 runs to 15 residues. Trimming stripped 3 bases from V and 0 bases from J, with 12 bases between. Germline V CDR1 and CDR2: KGHSH, LQKENI. CDR3 region: CASSPRTEGSYEQYF. CDR3 coding DNA: TGTGCCAGCTCACCCCGGACAGAAGGCTCCTACGAGCAGTACTTC. The variable domain in full, with the rest retrieved from reference TRBV18 and TRBJ2-7, is NAGVMQNPRHLVRRRGQEARLRCSPMKGHSHVYWYRQLPEEGLKFMVYLQKENIIDESGMPKERFSAEFPKEGPSILRIQQVVRGDSAAYFCASSPRTEGSYEQYFGPGTRLTVT.

The gene calls are TRBV7-2 and TRBJ1-1, with a weak D call TRBD1 (5 bases). CDR1 is SGHTA, CDR2 FQGNSA, per germline. The V gene lost 5 bases and the J gene lost 1 base, with 14 bases spanning the gap. CDR3 length: 15 residues. This chain's CDR3 is CASSPPTAKNTEAFF. The CDR3, as DNA: TGTGCCAGCAGCCCCCCGACAGCCAAGAACACTGAAGCTTTCTTT.

This chain joins TRBV5-1 and TRBJ2-1; 9 nucleotides line up with TRBD1. J was trimmed by 10 bases and V by 2 bases; bases with no gene match: 7. Looked up from germline, CDR1 is SGHRS and CDR2 is YFSETQ. CDR3 length: 14 residues. CDR3: CASSLGQGKREQFF. The CDR3 coding sequence is TGCGCCAGCAGCTTAGGACAGGGGAAGAGGGAGCAGTTCTTC. Using reference TRBV5-1 and TRBJ2-1 for the parts outside the CDR3, the full variable domain is KAGVTQTPRYLIKTRGQQVTLSCSPISGHRSVSWYQQTPGQGLQFLFEYFSETQRNKGNFPGRFSGRQFSNSRSEMNVSTLELGDSALYLCASSLGQGKREQFFGPGTRLTVL.

This clone has a single count. This chain connects TRBV7-2 to TRBJ2-7, with 7 nucleotides matching TRBD2. CDR3 length: 15 residues. Germline V CDR1 and CDR2: SGHTA, FQGNSA. V shed 5 bases, J shed 0 bases, and the junction held 7 bases outside the gene matches. CDR3 nucleotide sequence: TGTGCCAGCAGCCAAGGACTAGTACGCTCCTACGAGCAGTACTTC. It specifies CASSQGLVRSYEQYF.

V gene TRBV10-2 combines with J gene TRBJ2-7, with TRBD1 matching over 10 bases. Looked up from germline, CDR1 is WSHSY and CDR2 is SAAADI. There are 18 residues in the CDR3. V trimming: 4 bases; J trimming: 5 bases; junction bases outside the gene matches: 17. The CDR3 is CASSAVPGQGRLPDEQYF. In DNA form, the CDR3 reads TGCGCCAGCAGTGCAGTCCCGGGACAGGGGAGACTGCCCGACGAGCAGTACTTC.

This chain uses TRBV6-5 with TRBJ2-6; D possibly corresponds to TRBD2 (7 bases). This CDR3 has 15 residues. V was clipped by 2 bases and J by 4 bases, with 9 bases between them. The germline gives CDR1 MNHEY, CDR2 SVGAGI. CDR3 sequence: CASSYGGAGANVLTF. CDR3 bases: TGTGCCAGCAGTTACGGGGGGGCGGGGGCCAACGTCCTGACTTTC.

The rearrangement joins TRBV7-2 to TRBJ2-7; D perhaps matches TRBD1 (5 bases). Germline lookup yields CDR1 SGHTA and CDR2 FQGNSA. The CDR3 runs 15 residues. V lost 5 bases, J lost 1 base, and 15 bases lay in between. The CDR3 loop is CASSGYRGGSYEQYF. The CDR3 coding sequence is TGTGCCAGCAGCGGTTATAGGGGTGGGTCCTACGAGCAGTACTTC.

The CDR3 nucleotides are TGCGCCAGCAGCCAAGTTCTAGATACGCAGTATTTT. This gives the protein CASSQVLDTQYF. The V call is TRBV4-1, the J call TRBJ2-3; D not certain. The V gene lost 1 base and the J gene lost 5 bases, with 4 bases spanning the gap. The CDR3 is made up of 12 amino acids. Germline V gene data show CDR1 as MGHRA and CDR2 as YSYEKL.

The V gene is TRBV21-1, the J gene TRBJ2-7; TRBD1 is taken as the D call from the table, unchecked against the DNA. TRBV21-1 is an annotated pseudogene. This CDR3 is built from 15 residues. This chain's CDR3 is CASSGAGPPSYEQYF. DNA for the CDR3: TGTGCCAGCAGCGGCGCAGGGCCCCCTTCCTACGAGCAGTACTTC.

The chain employs TRBV4-3 and TRBJ2-7, with 9 bases matching TRBD1. Germline trimming cut 2 bases from V and 3 bases from J; bases unmatched to any gene: 8. The CDR3 is 16 residues long. Germline V gene sequence: CDR1 LGHNA, CDR2 YSLEER. In DNA form, the CDR3 reads TGCGCCAGCAGCCAAAGTTGGGGACAGGGACGCTACGAGCAGTACTTC. The encoded protein is CASSQSWGQGRYEQYF.

V usage is TRBV18 and J usage is TRBJ2-7; TRBD1 matches 7 bases. The CDR3 has 15 residues. The V gene's germline CDR1 is KGHSH and CDR2 LQKENI. Losses at the gene ends were 3 bases for V and 2 bases for J; bases not matched to a gene: 7. The DNA of the CDR3 is TGTGCCAGCTCACCCGGCAAGGGGGCCCCCTACGAGCAGTACTTC. Translating gives CASSPGKGAPYEQYF.

This clone was found once. The chain links TRBV29-1 to TRBJ1-1, with D hard to call. The CDR3 extends over 13 amino acids. The germline CDR1 and CDR2 sequences are SQVTM and ANQGSEA. The V end lost 7 bases, the J end lost 4 bases, and 16 bases lay between the germline ends. DNA of the CDR3: TGCAGCGCTGGAGGGCTACTTGTCACTGAAGCTTTCTTT. Translated, it gives CSAGGLLVTEAFF.

The CDR3, as DNA: TGTGCCAGCAGCGTAAGTCCCGAGTCTCGCGGGGAGACCCAGTACTTC. This translates into CASSVSPESRGETQYF. The chain carries TRBV9 and TRBJ2-5, with D possibly matching TRBD2 (5 bases). The CDR3 length is 16 residues. The V gene's germline CDR1 is SGDLS and CDR2 YYNGEE. V was shortened by 1 base and J by 5 bases, with 18 bases between the two germline ends.

Only a few counts were recorded for this clone. The V gene is TRBV5-1, the J gene TRBJ2-7, with 7 bases that match TRBD2. Germline CDR1 reads SGHRS; CDR2 reads YFSETQ. The CDR3 consists of 15 residues. V shed 3 bases and J 0 bases; nucleotides not matched to a gene: 6. This CDR3 is CASSSVAGASYEQYF. The CDR3 DNA reads TGCGCCAGCAGCTCCGTCGCGGGAGCCTCCTACGAGCAGTACTTC.

This clone was seen a few times. This sequence joins TRBV4-2 and TRBJ1-2; weak D call: TRBD1 (6 bases). The CDR3 length is 16 residues. Per germline, CDR1 LGHNA and CDR2 YNFKEQ. V was trimmed by 4 bases and J by 2 bases, leaving 17 bases between them. In nucleotides, the CDR3 is TGTGCCAGCAGCCCATCTCCGGGGGGGCTCAACTATGGCTACACCTTC. It codes for CASSPSPGGLNYGYTF.

This chain connects TRBV19 to TRBJ2-7; the D gene is possibly TRBD1 (7 bases). CDR3 length: 15 amino acids. From germline, CDR1 is LNHDA and CDR2 SQIVND (reference sequence). The ends were cut back, 4 bases at V and 3 bases at J, with 16 bases in the middle. The CDR3 DNA follows: TGTGCCAGTAGTACTCCGCAGGGGGGATTCTACGAGCAGTACTTC. Translation gives CASSTPQGGFYEQYF.

V and J are TRBV5-5 and TRBJ1-1; no clear D. CDR1 and CDR2 (germline): SGHKS, YYEKEE (reference sequence). Trimming stripped 0 bases from V and 2 bases from J, with 8 bases between. The CDR3 length is 14 residues. CDR3 nucleotides: TGTGCCAGCAGCTTGGTGGCGGGTAACACTGAAGCTTTCTTT. This codes for CASSLVAGNTEAFF. The full variable domain, completed using reference TRBV5-5 and TRBJ1-1, is DAGVTQSPTHLIKTRGQQVTLRCSPISGHKSVSWYQQVLGQGPQFIFQYYEKEERGRGNFPDRFSARQFPNYSSELNVNALLLGDSALYLCASSLVAGNTEAFFGQGTRLTVV.

J is TRBJ1-1 and V is TRBV27; 7 positions match TRBD1. The trim removed 0 bases at V and 14 bases at J, leaving 9 bases unmatched. The CDR3 extends over 13 amino acids. Germline V gives CDR1 MNHEY, CDR2 SMNVEV (reference sequence). The CDR3 DNA is TGTGCCAGCAGTTTATCGGCAGTAGGGGGCCAATTCTTT. Amino acid sequence: CASSLSAVGGQFF.

V and J are TRBV2 and TRBJ1-5, with no clear D. V gave up 3 bases and J gave up 4 bases, with 10 bases separating them. Germline V CDR1 and CDR2: SNHLY, FYNNEI. The CDR3 is made up of 14 amino acids. The CDR3 spells CASSERLLNQPQHF. The DNA of the CDR3 is TGTGCCAGCAGTGAGAGACTCCTGAATCAGCCCCAGCATTTT.

The chain couples TRBV5-1 to TRBJ2-2; 8 positions match TRBD1. CDR1 SGHRS and CDR2 YFSETQ come from the germline V gene. With 5 bases clipped from V and 2 bases from J, the junction kept 8 bases outside the gene matches. The CDR3 is 16 amino acids. CDR3: CASRVGQASNTGELFF. DNA of the CDR3: TGCGCCAGCAGGGTGGGACAGGCCAGTAACACCGGGGAGCTGTTTTTT.

This chain joins TRBV6-1 and TRBJ1-1; D may be TRBD1 (6 bases). V was pared by 4 bases and J by 1 base, with 7 bases between. In germline, CDR1 is MNHNS, CDR2 SASEGT. The CDR3 totals 13 residues. The DNA for the CDR3 is TGTGCCAGCAGTGGACAGGAGAACACTGAAGCTTTCTTT. Its protein product is CASSGQENTEAFF.

V is TRBV4-1 and J is TRBJ1-1; perhaps TRBD1 as D (5 bases). The CDR3 is 18 residues long. The V gene's germline CDR1 is MGHRA and CDR2 YSYEKL. V lost 0 bases and J 0 bases, leaving 17 bases between the germline ends. CDR3 in amino acids: CASSQDSGRGSLNTEAFF. CDR3 bases: TGCGCCAGCAGCCAAGATTCAGGTCGGGGGTCTTTGAACACTGAAGCTTTCTTT.

Worth noting for this clone: One end of the junction does not line up with germline, which may come from a read error. The CDR3 bases are TGTTCCAGCAGCCGTATCCCCCAGGGGGTAGCTTTCTTT. This codes for CSSSRIPQGVAFF. The J gene is TRBJ1-1, the V gene TRBV7-9; 7 nucleotides agree with TRBD1. The CDR3 has 13 amino acids. Germline CDR1 is SEHNR and CDR2 is FQNEAQ (reference sequence).